These T cell receptor beta chains were read from a single sample in a study of blood T cell dynamics during melanoma immunotherapy. Some clones are missing from TCRdb's copy, which holds only in-frame ones; the method was immunoSEQ multiplex PCR. The sample consists of fewer than 15,000 clones, about 91% of them appearing once. The sample consisted of effector memory CD8+ T cells from blood, taken from a patient treated with checkpoint blockade. The receptors originated from a human donor with melanoma. Both conserved end residues are part of each CDR3. Each record gives: J gene, clone size, D gene, V gene, CDR3 DNA, CDR3 protein. A D gene is named only where the DNA matches it firmly. Size is omitted from some rows. Given values are once, few, many or a class for expanded clones.

j_call: TRBJ1-1
clone_size: NA
d_call: NA
v_call: TRBV18
cdr3_nt: TGTGCCAGCTCACCGTCTCCGGCGAACACTGAAGCTTTCTTT
cdr3_aa: CASSPSPANTEAFF

j_call: TRBJ1-2
clone_size: NA
d_call: TRBD1
v_call: TRBV5-1
cdr3_nt: TGCGCCAGCAGCTCGACCGGGACAGAGACCACCTTCTATGGCTACACCTTC
cdr3_aa: CASSSTGTETTFYGYTF

j_call: TRBJ1-2
clone_size: once
d_call: TRBD1
v_call: TRBV14
cdr3_nt: TGTGCCAGCAGTCCACTGACAGGGGGCAACTATGGCTACACCTTC
cdr3_aa: CASSPLTGGNYGYTF

j_call: TRBJ2-5
clone_size: NA
d_call: TRBD2
v_call: TRBV11-2
cdr3_nt: TGTGCCAGCAGCTTTAGCCCACTCCTAGCGGGAGTGGAGCAGTACTTC
cdr3_aa: CASSFSPLLAGVEQYF

j_call: TRBJ2-7
clone_size: NA
d_call: NA
v_call: TRBV27
cdr3_nt: TGTGCCAGCAGTCTGGGACGGAAGTACGAGCAGTACTTC
cdr3_aa: CASSLGRKYEQYF

j_call: TRBJ2-1
clone_size: NA
d_call: NA
v_call: TRBV2
cdr3_nt: TGTGCCAGCAGTGGCCCCGAGCAGTTCTTC
cdr3_aa: CASSGPEQFF

j_call: TRBJ2-1
clone_size: NA
d_call: TRBD1
v_call: TRBV6-1
cdr3_nt: TGTGCCAGCAGTGAAGTGACAGGGGGCTCCTACAATGAGCAGTTCTTC
cdr3_aa: CASSEVTGGSYNEQFF

j_call: TRBJ2-7
clone_size: once
d_call: TRBD1
v_call: TRBV28
cdr3_nt: TGTGCCAGCAGTTTCGACAGGGGCTCCTACGAGCAGTACTTC
cdr3_aa: CASSFDRGSYEQYF

j_call: TRBJ1-2
clone_size: NA
d_call: NA
v_call: TRBV19
cdr3_nt: TGTGCCAGTAGTATATTTTCCAGAGCCTATGGCTACACCTTC
cdr3_aa: CASSIFSRAYGYTF

j_call: TRBJ1-1
clone_size: NA
d_call: NA
v_call: TRBV6-5
cdr3_nt: TGTGCCAGCAGGCTAGGACGGAACACTGAAGCTTTCTTT
cdr3_aa: CASRLGRNTEAFF

j_call: TRBJ2-1
clone_size: NA
d_call: NA
v_call: TRBV9
cdr3_nt: TGTGCCAGCAGCGTAGCTCGAGGGGGGGTGCGGGAGCAGTTCTTC
cdr3_aa: CASSVARGGVREQFF

j_call: TRBJ2-1
clone_size: NA
d_call: NA
v_call: TRBV19
cdr3_nt: TGTGCCAGTAGTATTTGGGGTGAGCAGTTCTTC
cdr3_aa: CASSIWGEQFF

j_call: TRBJ2-1
clone_size: NA
d_call: NA
v_call: TRBV19
cdr3_nt: TGTGCCAGTAGTATTCAGGGCAGGGCACATGAGCAGTTCTTC
cdr3_aa: CASSIQGRAHEQFF

j_call: TRBJ1-6
clone_size: NA
d_call: NA
v_call: TRBV11-2
cdr3_nt: TGTGCCAGCAGCAATGACCAGAACGCGGCGTCACCCCTCCACTTT
cdr3_aa: CASSNDQNAASPLHF

j_call: TRBJ2-2
clone_size: NA
d_call: NA
v_call: TRBV6-1
cdr3_nt: TGTGCCAGCAGTGGGGCAGGGGCCACCGGGGAGCTGTTTTTT
cdr3_aa: CASSGAGATGELFF